The TCR beta chain under discussion was sequenced for a study of CXCR3-negative and CXCR3-positive naive CD8 T cells (dated by TCRdb to the late 2010s). Study-wide context: In total, some 140 million TRB reads were obtained, which works out to roughly 1.5 +/- 0.3 million reads per library. Naive subsets from 5 or 6 donors and memory cells from 3 donors were included in the TRBV-TRBJ cluster analysis. Data from roughly twelve donors, pooled across two independent experiments, went into the diversity and physicochemical repertoire analyses. The study at large found these results: TRBV-TRBJ usage was similar between naive CXCR3-negative and CXCR3-positive cells from the same donor, while memory cells showed distinct patterns. TRB CDR3s from CXCR3-positive naive cells showed higher hydrophobicity (lower Kidera factor 4), lower energy, and higher strength and volume indices than CXCR3-negative naive cells. Comparably high repertoire diversity was found in both naive subsets, whereas much lower repertoire diversity was found in memory CD8+ T cells. Surface CD5, linked to self-reactivity in mice, was comparable between naive subsets; TCR interaction strength was therefore also inferred from TRB CDR3 physicochemical properties. Because CXCR3 expression was partially decreased after cryopreservation, freshly isolated PBMCs were used for most assays.

Turning to this clonotype: The clone's antigen remains unknown.

Reading the germline V gene gives CDR1 MDHEN and CDR2 SYDVKM. Including the terminal cysteine and phenylalanine, the CDR3 comprises 14 residues. The DNA is unrecorded. TCRdb records NextSeq 550 as the sequencer. The Human TCR Profiling Kit (MiLaboratory) was used to make UMI-labeled 5' RACE TRB cDNA libraries. cDNA synthesis used the entire amount of extracted RNA, and PCR amplification then used the entire amount of cDNA produced. The libraries were made side by side, with each library going through the same number of PCR cycles. For the original study's pipeline: With a requirement of at least two reads per UMI, MIGEC and MiXCR extracted about 50,000 +/- 10,000 unique UMI-labeled TRB cDNA molecules per library. An average of approximately 40,000 +/- 10,000 functional in-frame TRB CDR3 nucleotide clonotypes without stop codons was found per library. After each sample was downsampled to 5000 UMI-labeled TRB molecules, VDJtools was used to calculate diversity metrics such as normalized Shannon-Wiener and Chao1. VDJtools computed clonotype-size-weighted physicochemical properties of the central five CDR3 residues: interaction energy, strength, volume and Kidera factor 4. Reads reprocessed by TCRdb are summarized as one entry per CDR3 protein sequence, and DNA is absent. V and J calls and clone size were set by TCRdb, not the authors. This sample's table carries some 60,000 distinct CDR3 sequences. More than 0.45% of the sample goes to the ten largest clones.

Each CD8+ T cell subset was flow-sorted in triplicate, and 300,000 or so cells per subset were placed directly into RLT lysis buffer. To exclude memory contaminants, naive CD8+ T cells were stringently defined as CD45RO-CCR7+CD27+CD95-. Using standard density gradient centrifugation, peripheral blood mononuclear cells were isolated from buffy coats. Naive CXCR3-negative and CXCR3-positive CD8+ T cells were flow-sorted on a FACSAria III. Total RNA was extracted from sorted cells using an RNeasy Mini Kit. The sequencing sample was made of naive CXCR3+ CD8+ T cells from blood. The meaning of the sample's cell subset or site label: CD45RO-CCR7+CD27+CD95- naive CD8+ T cells expressing CXCR3 (TNR3+). In this chain, TRBV28 is recombined with TRBJ2-5; TCRdb selects TRBD1, and the lack of DNA leaves this call unchecked. This TCR came from a human donor in good health. Some clones in this sample may be carry-over from other donors' samples. CDR3 region: CASRYTGSQETQYF.